The 7 T cell receptor beta chains below all came from one sample that was sequenced in a study of shared clonotypes between healthy human individuals. Clones were read by immunoSEQ multiplex PCR, and TCRdb kept only the in-frame ones, dropping some. The profile covers some 2,000,000 clones, with 90% to 95% appearing a single time and roughly 0.13% taken by the ten largest. The sample was naive CD4+ T cells sorted from blood. Subset meaning: CD45RA+ positively selected. These receptors came from a man younger than 35 in good health.

CDR3 in amino acids: CASSDGQGARQPQHF. DNA of the CDR3: TGTGCCAGCAGTGACGGACAGGGGGCAAGGCAGCCCCAGCATTTT. The chain uses TRBV6-1 and TRBJ1-5, with TRBD1 matching over 11 bases. Germline CDR1 MNHNS, CDR2 SASEGT. This CDR3 is built from 15 residues. The V and J ends lost 3 bases and 7 bases, in that order; junction bases with no gene match: 5.

The genes are TRBV28 and TRBJ2-1; 7 bases match TRBD1. CDR3 length equals 12 residues. With 2 bases clipped from V and 12 bases from J, the junction kept 4 bases outside the gene matches. Per germline, CDR1 MDHEN and CDR2 SYDVKM. The CDR3 DNA reads TGTGCCAGCAGTTTACAGCAGGGGGTGCAGTTCTTC. The encoded protein is CASSLQQGVQFF.

This chain links TRBV10-2 with TRBJ1-2, with D possibly TRBD1 on 6 matching bases. The CDR3 contains 14 residues. With 6 bases removed from V and 6 bases from J, the gap between germline ends came to 17 bases. The germline CDR1 and CDR2 sequences are WSHSY and SAAADI. The CDR3 nucleotides read TGCGCCAGCAGGGAGACAGGCTTCGGAAATGGCTACACCTTC. Translating it yields CASRETGFGNGYTF.

This rearrangement joins TRBV7-9 to TRBJ2-3; no clear D. CDR1 and CDR2 (germline): SEHNR, FQNEAQ (reference sequence). V lost 1 base to trimming and J lost 0 bases, with 11 bases between them. The CDR3 totals 16 residues. CDR3 sequence reads: CASSLGATTSTDTQYF. DNA of the CDR3: TGTGCCAGCAGCTTAGGAGCAACAACTAGCACAGATACGCAGTATTTT.

This chain uses TRBV2 with TRBJ2-7; D is possibly TRBD1 (5 bases). The CDR3 is 13 residues long. Germline lookup yields CDR1 SNHLY and CDR2 FYNNEI. V lost 5 bases and J lost 5, with 13 bases in between. CDR3 sequence (DNA): TGTGCCAGCAGTAGTAGGGGTTCAAACGAGCAGTACTTC. The encoded protein is CASSSRGSNEQYF.

The chain links TRBV6-1 to TRBJ2-1, with 13 bases fitting TRBD2. CDR3 length: 18 amino acids. Trimming cost V 4 bases and J 0 bases; bases outside gene matches: 6. Germline V gene sequence: CDR1 MNHNS, CDR2 SASEGT. As DNA, the CDR3 is TGTGCCAGCAGTGGGACTAGCGGGGGCCTAAGCTCCTACAATGAGCAGTTCTTC. Encoded protein: CASSGTSGGLSSYNEQFF.

The V call is TRBV5-1, the J call TRBJ2-2, with D tentatively TRBD1 or TRBD2 (5 bases each). The CDR3 runs to 15 residues. The V and J ends lost 5 bases and 8 bases respectively, with 19 bases between them. Germline CDR1 reads SGHRS; CDR2 reads YFSETQ. CDR3 residues: CASSTPGRSTGELFF. The CDR3 DNA is TGCGCCAGCAGTACGCCGGGACGATCAACGGGGGAGCTGTTTTTT.